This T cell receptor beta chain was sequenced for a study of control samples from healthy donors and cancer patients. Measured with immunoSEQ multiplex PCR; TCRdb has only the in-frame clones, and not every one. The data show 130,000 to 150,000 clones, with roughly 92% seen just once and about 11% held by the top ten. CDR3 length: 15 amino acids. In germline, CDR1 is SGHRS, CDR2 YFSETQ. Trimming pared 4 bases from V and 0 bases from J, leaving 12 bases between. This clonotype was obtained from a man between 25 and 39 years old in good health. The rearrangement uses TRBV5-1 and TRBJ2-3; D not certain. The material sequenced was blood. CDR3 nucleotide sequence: TGCGCCAGCAGCCGGATCGGTGGAAGCACAGATACGCAGTATTTT. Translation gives CASSRIGGSTDTQYF.